This T cell receptor beta chain was identified during a study of CD8 T cells in Susac syndrome. The study sequenced TCR beta in blood CD8+ and CD4+ T cells. Relapsing-remitting disease, either stable or active, was present in the treatment-naive patients who were the multiple sclerosis controls. The TEMRA cells underwent FACS enrichment, while the CD8+ and CD4+ T cells underwent negative isolation. The CDR3 spans 18 residues. The V end lost 2 bases, the J end lost 2 bases, and 20 bases lay between the germline ends. The germline V gene has CDR1 MNHEY and CDR2 SMNVEV (reference sequence). Roughly 0.45 to 1 ug RNA was reverse transcribed with random hexamers. Amplification of TCR beta CDR3 by immunoSEQ multiplex PCR spanned 54 Vbeta and 13 Jbeta. TCRdb processed the immunoSEQ multiplex PCR reads anew with MiXCR; each CDR3 protein has one entry. The table has some 150,000 distinct CDR3 sequences, roughly 95% seen once.

This TCR was recovered from a human donor with multiple sclerosis. V and J are TRBV27 and TRBJ2-3, with D perhaps TRBD1 (6 bases). The sample taken for sequencing was CD8+ T cells from PBMCs. The CDR3 sequence is CASSLGFPGARYTDTQYF. The CDR3 DNA reads as TGTGCCAGCAGTTTAGGCTTTCCAGGGGCGAGGTACACAGATACGCAGTATTTT.